This record covers a single TCR beta chain. Antigen unknown. This specimen comes from a study of blood T cells in healthy people across ages. Whole-study results and caveats: Diversity estimates from one million T cells were considered underestimates.

Through a sample-barcoded 5' primer and a J-beta primer mix, a second PCR was run for roughly 6 to 12 cycles. Each cDNA molecule was tagged by a template-switch adaptor with 12 random nucleotides. TCRdb ran MiXCR on the 5' RACE reads and lists one entry per CDR3 protein. The sample records 1.2 million to 1.5 million distinct CDR3 sequences, around 39% being singletons. Germline values: CDR1 SGHTA, CDR2 FQGNSA. The V gene end was trimmed by 1 base and the J gene end by 8 bases; junction bases not matched to a gene: 5. This CDR3 spans 14 amino acids. The sample providers were healthy Caucasian people from Russia, aged roughly 6 to 90.

The sequence was obtained from a woman between 18 and 30 years old in good health. Sequencing was performed on blood. This sequence joins TRBV7-2 and TRBJ1-3, with 7 nucleotides matching TRBD1. In nucleotides, the CDR3 is TGTGCCAGCAGCTTAGTGGGACAGAGGGACACCATATATTTT. Its protein is CASSLVGQRDTIYF.